Below, 28 T cell receptor beta chains from the same sample are listed, as sequenced in a study of T-cell memory formation after mild COVID-19. In TCRdb, the 5' RACE reads were re-called with MiXCR into one record per CDR3 protein. Among approximately 230,000 distinct CDR3 sequences, 15% to 20% were seen once, and the ten largest hold around 3.4%. Material: PBMCs or a T cell subset sorted from them (not recorded which). These receptors were obtained from a man younger than 35 who had mild COVID-19 (a few samples of this study predate the infection). Cell type and time point are not known.

This chain joins TRBV29-1 and TRBJ2-7; TRBD2 aligns across 8 bases. The CDR3 has 13 residues. After removal of 4 bases from V and 5 bases from J, the junction contained 7 bases not matched to a gene. Germline V gene sequence: CDR1 SQVTM, CDR2 ANQGSEA. The CDR3 nucleotides read TGCAGCGTTGGTGGGCGGGGGGACCACGAGCAGTACTTC. The encoded protein is CSVGGRGDHEQYF.

The chain carries TRBV7-8 and TRBJ1-2; D is uncertain. The CDR3 contains 16 residues. The germline gives CDR1 SGHVS, CDR2 FQNEAQ. V shed 2 bases and J shed 4 bases, with 17 bases lying between them. CDR3 amino acids: CASSLSTGLTPYGYTF. Written as DNA, the CDR3 is TGTGCCAGCAGCTTATCGACCGGACTGACCCCCTATGGCTACACCTTC.

This clonotype was observed a few times. This chain joins TRBV3-1 and TRBJ2-1; possibly TRBD2 for D (7 bases). Germline lookup yields CDR1 LGHDT and CDR2 YNNKEL (reference sequence). Trimming cost V 4 bases and J 8 bases, with 15 bases left between them. This CDR3 comprises 14 residues. The CDR3 is CASSRVGGQDEQFF. Written as DNA, the CDR3 is TGTGCCAGCAGCCGTGTCGGGGGGCAGGATGAGCAGTTCTTC.

The sample holds a few counts of this clonotype. The chain combines TRBV20-1 with TRBJ2-4; D may be TRBD2 (6 bases). There are 14 residues in the CDR3. The germline gives CDR1 DFQATT, CDR2 SNEGSKA (reference sequence). V lost 4 bases and J 1 base, leaving 11 bases between the germline ends. CDR3 in amino acids: CSATRGTAKNIQYF. The DNA for the CDR3 is TGCAGTGCTACCCGCGGGACGGCCAAAAACATTCAGTACTTC.

There are many counts of this clonotype. J is TRBJ1-2 and V is TRBV7-2; maybe TRBD1 (6 bases). The V gene's germline CDR1 is SGHTA and CDR2 FQGNSA. V shed 2 bases and J shed 3 bases, with 7 bases lying between them. CDR3 length: 13 residues. The CDR3 here is CASSLHRDYGYTF. Written as DNA, the CDR3 is TGTGCCAGCAGCTTACACAGGGACTATGGCTACACCTTC.

This clonotype appeared a few times. The chain employs TRBV4-1 and TRBJ1-3; TRBD1 is a possible D gene (5 bases). Trimming left V 9 bases short and J 0 bases short, with 21 bases between. This CDR3 comprises 17 residues. Germline lookup yields CDR1 MGHRA and CDR2 YSYEKL. The CDR3 spells CASREQDLIHSGNTIYF. CDR3 in DNA: TGCGCCAGTCGGGAACAGGACTTAATACACTCTGGAAACACCATATATTTT.

V usage is TRBV5-1 and J usage is TRBJ2-7; D may be TRBD2 (5 bases). Germline V lookup: CDR1 SGHRS, CDR2 YFSETQ. V lost 3 bases and J 6 bases, leaving 16 bases between the germline ends. The CDR3 is 14 amino acids. CDR3 amino acids: CASSSTAGGTEQYF. In DNA, the CDR3 is TGCGCCAGCAGCTCTACGGCGGGCGGAACCGAGCAGTACTTC.

The V and J genes are TRBV18 and TRBJ1-1; D is uncertain. Per the germline V gene, CDR1 is KGHSH and CDR2 is LQKENI. V shed 3 bases and J shed 8 bases, with 13 bases lying between them. The CDR3 runs 13 residues. The CDR3 nucleotides are TGTGCCAGCTCACCGCCCGTGCGGAAAGAAGCTTTCTTT. It yields the protein CASSPPVRKEAFF.

The rearrangement uses TRBV5-1 and TRBJ2-5; a weak D match, TRBD1 (6 bases). CDR3 length equals 13 residues. V dropped 6 bases and J dropped 5 bases, with 14 bases sitting between them. CDR1 and CDR2 (germline): SGHRS, YFSETQ. The CDR3, as DNA: TGCGCCAGCACCCGTACAGGGACGGAGACCCAGTACTTC. Its protein product is CASTRTGTETQYF.

The V gene is TRBV5-1, the J gene TRBJ1-1; D is possibly TRBD1 (6 bases). V was trimmed by 4 bases and J by 3 bases, leaving 13 bases between them. Germline CDR1 is SGHRS and CDR2 is YFSETQ. This CDR3 has 14 amino acids. CDR3 DNA sequence: TGCGCCAGCAGCCCCCGCGCAGGGGACACTGAAGCTTTCTTT. Protein: CASSPRAGDTEAFF.

This clonotype was seen more than once but under ten times. The chain links TRBV15 to TRBJ1-2; D is perhaps TRBD1 (5 bases). Germline V gene lookup returns CDR1 LNHNV and CDR2 YYDKDF (reference sequence). This CDR3 is 13 amino acids long. The V and J ends lost 2 bases and 4 bases respectively, with 8 bases between them. The CDR3 bases are TGTGCCACCAGCAGAACCGACAGCTATGGCTACACCTTC. This sequence encodes CATSRTDSYGYTF.

This clonotype was counted only a few times. The V and J genes are TRBV5-1 and TRBJ1-2; no clear D gene. Trimming left V 4 bases short and J 6 bases short, with 10 bases between. Per the germline V gene, CDR1 is SGHRS and CDR2 is YFSETQ. The CDR3 runs to 12 residues. The chain's CDR3 is CASSMNMDGYTF. CDR3 sequence (DNA): TGCGCCAGCAGCATGAACATGGATGGCTACACCTTC.

This clonotype was seen ten or more times. V usage is TRBV27 and J usage is TRBJ1-6, with D unresolved. The germline V and J ends were trimmed by 3 bases and 5 bases, with 11 bases remaining between them. This CDR3 contains 15 residues. Per germline, CDR1 MNHEY and CDR2 SMNVEV (reference sequence). The CDR3 is CASSFSGADNSPLHF. CDR3 coding DNA: TGTGCCAGCAGTTTCTCCGGAGCCGATAATTCACCCCTCCACTTT.

This chain links TRBV24-1 with TRBJ2-2; D could derive from TRBD1 or TRBD2 (6 bases each). The germline V and J ends were trimmed by 5 bases and 0 bases, with 15 bases remaining between them. Germline V gene lookup returns CDR1 KGHDR and CDR2 SFDVKD. The CDR3 runs to 17 residues. CDR3 in DNA: TGTGCCACCAGTGGCTCGAGAGGGGGGCCGAACACCGGGGAGCTGTTTTTT. Protein sequence: CATSGSRGGPNTGELFF.

The J gene is TRBJ2-1, the V gene TRBV3-2; TRBD1 is the table's D call, not checked against the DNA. TRBV3-2 is a pseudogene. This CDR3 contains 16 residues. In nucleotides, the CDR3 is TGTGCCAGCAGCCAAGGTATTCCCCCTTTCTACAATGAGCAGTTCTTC. Its protein is CASSQGIPPFYNEQFF.

This clonotype showed up just a few times. This chain links TRBV6-2 or TRBV6-3 with TRBJ2-1; D gene ambiguous. With 7 bases removed from V and 4 bases from J, the gap between germline ends came to 17 bases. The CDR3 contains 15 residues. In germline, CDR1 is MNHEY, CDR2 SVGEGT. In DNA, the CDR3 is TGTGCCAGCACCTGGCCAGGCAGGCTTTACAATGAGCAGTTCTTC. Translating it yields CASTWPGRLYNEQFF.

The gene calls are TRBV18 and TRBJ2-1; D possibly uses TRBD1 or TRBD2 (5 bases each). The length of the CDR3 is 16 residues. With 0 bases removed from V and 0 bases from J, the gap between germline ends came to 9 bases. CDR1 and CDR2 (germline): KGHSH, LQKENI. The CDR3 sequence is CASSPPKGTSYNEQFF. The CDR3 nucleotides are TGTGCCAGCTCACCACCGAAGGGGACCTCCTACAATGAGCAGTTCTTC.

This clonotype occurred a few times. The CDR3 coding sequence is TGTGCCAGCACCCCGGGACAGGGAACAGATACGCAGTATTTT. Its translation: CASTPGQGTDTQYF. This sequence joins TRBV28 and TRBJ2-3; 9 positions agree with TRBD1. The CDR3 covers 14 residues. V was clipped by 7 bases and J by 3 bases; unmatched bases: 5. CDR1 and CDR2 from the germline V gene are MDHEN and SYDVKM.

This clonotype was detected many times. The gene calls are TRBV5-1 and TRBJ2-5, with D possibly TRBD1 on 6 matching bases. Germline V lookup: CDR1 SGHRS, CDR2 YFSETQ. This CDR3 is built from 13 residues. V was shortened by 4 bases and J by 2 bases, with 9 bases between the two germline ends. CDR3: CASSHGQQETQYF. In DNA form, the CDR3 reads TGCGCCAGCAGCCACGGACAGCAAGAGACCCAGTACTTC.

This chain connects TRBV10-3 to TRBJ2-1; 7 bases line up with TRBD1. J gave up 6 bases and V 6 bases, and 11 bases lay outside the gene matches. Germline loops: CDR1 ENHRY, CDR2 SYGVKD. The CDR3 is made up of 15 amino acids. CDR3 amino acids: CAIRGQALRGNEQFF. The CDR3 DNA reads TGTGCCATCAGAGGACAGGCCCTTCGTGGCAATGAGCAGTTCTTC.

This chain connects TRBV27 to TRBJ2-4, with a tentative D call TRBD1 (6 bases). Deletions cut 4 bases from V and 0 bases from J, with 10 bases between. This CDR3 has 15 residues. Germline CDR1 reads MNHEY; CDR2 reads SMNVEV (reference sequence). The CDR3 sequence is CASSWGQLAKNIQYF. For the CDR3, the DNA is TGTGCCAGCAGTTGGGGGCAGCTAGCCAAAAACATTCAGTACTTC.

This clonotype showed up many times. The V gene is TRBV30, the J gene TRBJ2-4, with TRBD1 matching 8 bases. The CDR3 has 13 amino acids. V was pared by 1 base and J by 8 bases, with 4 bases of the junction left unmatched. Germline V gives CDR1 GTSNPN, CDR2 SVGIG (reference sequence). The CDR3 DNA follows: TGTGCCTGGAGTGCAGGGGGCAGGGACATTCAGTACTTC. Its translation is CAWSAGGRDIQYF.

This clonotype was seen only a few times. This chain uses TRBV5-1 with TRBJ1-3; the D gene is possibly TRBD1 (6 bases). There are 17 residues in the CDR3. Germline CDR1 is SGHRS and CDR2 is YFSETQ. V was cut by 0 bases and J by 1 base, with 14 bases left in between. CDR3 amino acids: CASSLVPGASSGNTIYF. CDR3 DNA: TGCGCCAGCAGCTTGGTGCCAGGGGCATCTTCTGGAAACACCATATATTTT.

CDR3 in amino acids: CASSVGQGTIYEQYV. DNA of the CDR3: TGTGCCAGCAGTGTCGGACAGGGGACAATCTACGAGCAGTACGTC. The rearrangement uses TRBV28 and TRBJ2-7, with 9 bases fitting TRBD1. Trimming cost V 5 bases and J 3 bases; bases outside gene matches: 8. Germline CDR1 is MDHEN and CDR2 is SYDVKM. The length of the CDR3 is 15 residues.

This clonotype was seen a few times. In nucleotides, the CDR3 is TGCAGTGCTAGGGACAGTAGTAATTCACCCCTCCACTTT. The encoded protein is CSARDSSNSPLHF. The rearrangement joins TRBV20-1 to TRBJ1-6; TRBD1 might be the D (6 bases). The CDR3 covers 13 residues. The germline V and J ends were trimmed by 3 bases and 6 bases, with 9 bases remaining between them. CDR1 is DFQATT and CDR2 is SNEGSKA in the germline V gene (reference sequence).

This clonotype was seen at least ten times. This sequence joins TRBV5-1 and TRBJ2-7, with TRBD1 matching over 7 bases. V gave up 0 bases and J gave up 2 bases; unmatched junction bases: 2. This CDR3 contains 14 residues. The germline V gene encodes CDR1 SGHRS and CDR2 YFSETQ. The CDR3 protein is CASSLAQGAYEQYF. DNA of the CDR3: TGCGCCAGCAGCTTGGCGCAGGGGGCCTACGAGCAGTACTTC.

This sequence joins TRBV6-2 or TRBV6-3 and TRBJ1-5; 8 bases fit TRBD1. The CDR3 runs 13 residues. After removal of 7 bases from V and 4 bases from J, the junction contained 3 bases not matched to a gene. Per the germline V gene, CDR1 is MNHEY and CDR2 is SVGEGT. The chain's CDR3 is CASTHRGNQPQHF. CDR3 sequence (DNA): TGTGCCAGCACCCACAGGGGGAATCAGCCCCAGCATTTT.

V and J are TRBV10-3 and TRBJ2-5; D is uncertain. Germline assignment: CDR1 ENHRY and CDR2 SYGVKD. Deletions cut 5 bases from V and 5 bases from J, with 9 bases between. The CDR3 is 12 amino acids. The CDR3 sequence is CAISRARETQYF. CDR3 nucleotide sequence: TGTGCCATCAGTCGGGCGAGGGAGACCCAGTACTTC.